These 2 T cell receptor beta chains were sequenced from one sample in a study of cytomegalovirus exposure and HLA in healthy donors. The PCR contained 60 Vbeta and 13 Jbeta primers. Sequencing used immunoSEQ multiplex PCR; TCRdb keeps in-frame clones, though not all of them. The table has approximately 160,000 clones, around 79% seen once. Sequencing was carried out using PBMCs. All receptors come from a male donor in good health and CMV-seropositive.

The J gene is TRBJ2-1, the V gene TRBV10-1; 12 nucleotides match TRBD2. Germline loops: CDR1 WNHNN, CDR2 SYGVQD (reference sequence). This CDR3 is built from 15 residues. Trimming took 6 bases from V and 8 from J; bases not matched to a gene: 8. The CDR3 sequence is CASSTGTSGYDEQFF. The CDR3 DNA reads as TGCGCCAGCAGCACCGGGACTAGCGGGTATGATGAGCAGTTCTTC.

Turning to this clone: An end of the junction does not agree with germline; a read error may underlie this. This chain connects TRBV7-9 to TRBJ2-7, with TRBD1 matching over 8 bases. Germline values: CDR1 SEHNR, CDR2 FQNEAQ (reference sequence). This CDR3 has 12 amino acids. CDR3 sequence (DNA): TGTTCCAGCAGCCAGACAGGGGACGAGCAGTACTTC. Its translation: CSSSQTGDEQYF.